The sequence of this TCR beta chain was determined in a study of cytomegalovirus exposure and HLA in healthy donors. Vbeta (60) and Jbeta (13) primers were used in the PCR. Measured with immunoSEQ multiplex PCR; TCRdb has only the in-frame clones, and not every one. The repertoire holds approximately 150,000 clones, with 65% to 85% as singletons. CDR3 length equals 12 residues. The V gene's germline CDR1 is LNHNV and CDR2 YYDKDF (reference sequence). The ends were cut back, 0 bases at V and 13 bases at J, with 11 bases in the middle. The rearrangement joins TRBV15 to TRBJ2-3, with a possible D match to TRBD1 (5 bases). Specimen: PBMCs. This clonotype was obtained from a woman aged 40 to 55 in good health and CMV-seropositive. The CDR3 nucleotides are TGTGCCACCAGCAGAGATCAGGGTAGCAAGTATTTT. The encoded protein is CATSRDQGSKYF. Variable domain in full (rest from reference TRBV15 and TRBJ2-3): DAMVIQNPRYQVTQFGKPVTLSCSQTLNHNVMYWYQQKSSQAPKLLFHYYDKDFNNEADTPDNFQSRRPNTSFCFLDIRSPGLGDTAMYLCATSRDQGSKYFGPGTRLTVL.